This TCR beta chain is from a study of graft-versus-host responses after intestinal transplantation. Study overall: Multivisceral, liver-intestinal, or isolated intestinal transplants were given to recipients. Every recipient underwent anti-thymocyte globulin induction, then tacrolimus and steroids for 2 to 3 years.

Here immunoSEQ multiplex PCR was the method, and the copy in TCRdb shows in-frame clones only, minus some. The table includes about 120,000 clones, approximately 95% detected once. CDR1 and CDR2 from the germline V gene are LNHNV and YYDKDF (reference sequence). Between the trimmed V and J ends, which lost 0 bases and 1 base, there was a span of 33 bases. The length of the CDR3 is 23 residues. In the case of this clone: The antigen remains unidentified.

Study-wide results and limits: The highest levels of circulating GvH clones went along with early declines in HvG clones after transplant.

The sequencing here drew on unstimulated CD4+ T cells sorted from spleen or lymph node cells, taken before intestinal transplant. The receptor comes from a human donor who received an intestinal transplant. J is TRBJ2-5 and V is TRBV15; a weak D match, TRBD2 (6 bases). CDR3 sequence reads: CATSRDREWLAKGFGGSQETQYF. The CDR3 nucleotides are TGTGCCACCAGCAGAGATCGGGAATGGCTAGCGAAAGGGTTTGGGGGTTCCCAAGAGACCCAGTACTTC.